This T cell receptor (beta chain) was captured by sequencing in a study of shared clonotypes between healthy human individuals (dated by TCRdb to the early 2020s). A note on the overall study: The cohort comprised a couple of women and a few men aged 18 to 49 years. Libraries were prepared and TCR repertoires were sequenced by different laboratories using diverse techniques, in order to increase sequencing depth and limit assay-specific biases. For each donor, CD4 naive and CD4 memory were each given three plates, CD8 naive was given two plates, and CD8 memory was given one plate. To estimate repertoire size and how much clonotypes are shared between individuals, the study performed deep sequencing of blood TCR repertoires from roughly five healthy adults. Each donor's leukapheresis produced roughly between roughly 0.85 and 10 billion PBMCs.

A remark on this clone: The target of this receptor is not known. No per-base quality is available; no much larger clone lies one base away.

The donors were healthy, HIV-negative adults with no recently reported acute infections or vaccinations. Every donor was a Caucasian adult residing in Nashville, Tennessee, USA. CD4+ T cells were enriched by magnetic negative selection, after which naive cells were positively selected on CD45RA and the negative fraction was taken as the memory subset. Blood was obtained by leukapheresis, after which PBMCs were separated by Ficoll-Histopaque density gradient centrifugation and cryopreserved in liquid nitrogen vapor phase. Analytical flow cytometry was used to check the purity and quantity of every magnetically sorted T cell population. Genomic DNA was isolated from every sorted fraction and measured by UV absorbance on a Nanodrop 2000c. Using the deep immunoSEQ assay, TCR CDR3 regions were amplified from genomic DNA by multiplex PCR. For each cell subset, the extracted genomic DNA was distributed evenly across all wells of several immunoSEQ 96-well plates, and each plate served as one replicate. For sorted subsets, approximately 210 ng genomic DNA, equal to 30,000 or so T cell genomes, was loaded into each replicate PCR. Purified libraries were quantified with a Qubit 3.0 fluorometer, sized on a Bioanalyzer 2100, and re-quantified with the KAPA Library Quantification kit. Every immunoSEQ 96-well plate was sequenced on a dedicated single-read 150-cycle Illumina NextSeq 550 flow cell. Per the authors' processing: Because the immunoSEQ output held only junctional sequences and lacked quality scores, the filtering could not match the filtering applied to full-length reads. To assign V/J genes and CDR3, sequences were annotated against IMGT germline references using PyIR, a Python wrapper for IgBLAST v1.9. Reads were removed for weak V/J assignments (E-value above 1e-6), missing CDR3, stop codons, out-of-frame junctions, or ambiguous translated residues. V3J clonotypes were defined as sequences sharing an identical inferred V gene, J gene, and CDR3 amino acid sequence. The percentage overlap between two repertoires was calculated by dividing the number of shared unique clonotypes by the size of the smaller repertoire. Richness of each repertoire was evaluated using RTK rarefaction, the Chao1 estimator, and Recon v2.1 estimates of unobserved clonotypes. OLGA was used to compute generation probabilities for all TCRbeta clonotypes that the gDNA method yielded from four donors. The table was pulled from immuneACCESS by TCRdb, which kept in-frame rearrangements only. Such tables lose some clones; where checked, under half of the loss comes from unresolved V genes, and the rest has no known cause. Clone size and the V and J calls come from that table; the DNA yielded D and trimming. The table for this sample lists over 1.5 million clones; 95% to 99% of them were counted only once. Jointly, the top ten make up about 0.45% of the sample.

Reading from cysteine to phenylalanine, the CDR3 counts 14 amino acids. Only CDR3 DNA remains: 42 bases, in frame from the first base. Unmatched junction bases come to 6, with V trimmed by 4 bases and J by 4 bases. Per the germline V gene, SGHRS is the CDR1 and YFSETQ is the CDR2. Points the paper makes about the study in general: The genetic and exposure-history diversity represented was limited by the small number of donors. Sampling was restricted to blood, and TCR repertoires in tissue are likely to differ from TCR repertoires in blood. Naive subsets generally had larger estimated clonotype richness than memory subsets. Approximately 5% of naive CD4, 3.5% of naive CD8, approximately 2.2% of memory CD4, and less than 0.45% of memory CD8 clonotypes were shared across several donors. Compared with non-shared clonotypes, the clonotypes found in all four sorted-subset donors had higher generation probabilities. Even with the large sequencing depth, rarefaction of the sorted-subset datasets indicated that sequencing was incomplete. Pairwise subsampling led to the expectation that sequencing depth would affect the degree of clonotype sharing among donors.

The sequencing sample was made of naive CD4+ T cells sorted from blood. According to the study, the label for this sample's cell subset or site signals: CD45RA+ positively selected. Recombination joined TRBV5-1 with TRBJ2-5; 8 of the junction bases match TRBD2. The sequence derives from a man younger than 40 in good health. The CDR3 has the sequence CASSKAGVSETQYF. The DNA reads as follows: TGCGCCAGCAGCAAAGCGGGAGTTTCAGAGACCCAGTACTTC.